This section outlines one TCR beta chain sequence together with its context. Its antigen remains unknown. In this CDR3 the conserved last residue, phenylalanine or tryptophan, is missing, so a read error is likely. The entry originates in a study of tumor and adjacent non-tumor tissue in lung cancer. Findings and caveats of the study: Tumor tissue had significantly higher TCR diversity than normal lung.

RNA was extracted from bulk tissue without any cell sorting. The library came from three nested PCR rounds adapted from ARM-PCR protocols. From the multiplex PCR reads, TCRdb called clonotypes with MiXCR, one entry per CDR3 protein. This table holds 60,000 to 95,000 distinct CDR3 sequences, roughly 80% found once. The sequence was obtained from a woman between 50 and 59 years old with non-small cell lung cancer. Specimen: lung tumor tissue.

The CDR3 sequence is CANSMGNSPLHC. The CDR3 bases are TGTGCCAACAGCATGGGGAATTCACCCCTCCACTGT. The chain combines TRBV6-1 with TRBJ1-6, with D unresolved. Germline V gives CDR1 MNHNS, CDR2 SASEGT. Trimming stripped 10 bases from V and 7 bases from J, with 11 bases between. This CDR3 contains 12 residues.